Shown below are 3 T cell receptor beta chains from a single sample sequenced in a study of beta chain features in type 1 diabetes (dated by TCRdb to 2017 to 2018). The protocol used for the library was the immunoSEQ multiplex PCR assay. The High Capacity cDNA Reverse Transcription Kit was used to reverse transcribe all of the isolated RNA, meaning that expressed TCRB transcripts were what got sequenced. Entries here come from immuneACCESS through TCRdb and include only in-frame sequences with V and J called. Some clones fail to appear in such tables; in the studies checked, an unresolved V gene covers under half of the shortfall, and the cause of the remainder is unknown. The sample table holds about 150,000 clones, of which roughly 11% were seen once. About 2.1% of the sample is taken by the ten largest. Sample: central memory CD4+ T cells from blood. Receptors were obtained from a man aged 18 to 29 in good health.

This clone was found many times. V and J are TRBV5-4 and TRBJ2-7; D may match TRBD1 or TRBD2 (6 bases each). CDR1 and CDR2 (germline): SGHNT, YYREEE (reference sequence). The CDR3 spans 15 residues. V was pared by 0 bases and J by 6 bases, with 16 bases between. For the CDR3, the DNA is TGTGCCAGCAGCTTGGACCTACCGAAGGGGGGCGAGCAGTACTTC. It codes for CASSLDLPKGGEQYF.

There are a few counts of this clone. The CDR3 bases are TGTGCCAGCAGTGATCCGGGACTAGCTTACTACGAGCAGTACTTC. Amino acid sequence: CASSDPGLAYYEQYF. The gene calls are TRBV25-1 and TRBJ2-5; 9 nucleotides agree with TRBD2. The J call may not be correct, given that the DNA end is closer to TRBJ2-7. Germline V CDR1 and CDR2: MGHDK, SYGVNS. The CDR3 length is 15 residues.

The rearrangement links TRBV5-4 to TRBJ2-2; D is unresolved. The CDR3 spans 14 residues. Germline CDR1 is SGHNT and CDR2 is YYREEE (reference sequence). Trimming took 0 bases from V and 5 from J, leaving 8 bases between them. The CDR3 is CASSLEPRTGELFF. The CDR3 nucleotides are TGTGCCAGCAGCTTGGAGCCGAGGACCGGGGAGCTGTTTTTT.